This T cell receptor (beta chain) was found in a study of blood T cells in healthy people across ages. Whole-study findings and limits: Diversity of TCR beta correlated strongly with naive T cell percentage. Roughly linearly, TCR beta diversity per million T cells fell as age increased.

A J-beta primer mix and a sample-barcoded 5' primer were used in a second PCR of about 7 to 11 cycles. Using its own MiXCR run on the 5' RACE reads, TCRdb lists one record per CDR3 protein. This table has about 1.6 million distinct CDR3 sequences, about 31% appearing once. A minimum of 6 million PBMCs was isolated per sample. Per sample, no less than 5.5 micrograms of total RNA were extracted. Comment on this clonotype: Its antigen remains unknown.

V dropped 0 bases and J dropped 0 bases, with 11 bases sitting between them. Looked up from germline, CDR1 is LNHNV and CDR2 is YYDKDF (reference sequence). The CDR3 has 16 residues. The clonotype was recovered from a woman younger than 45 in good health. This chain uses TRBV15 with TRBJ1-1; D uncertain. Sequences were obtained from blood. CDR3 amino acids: CATSRDRGVMNTEAFF. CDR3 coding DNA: TGTGCCACCAGCAGAGATCGCGGAGTCATGAACACTGAAGCTTTCTTT.